These 26 T cell receptor beta chains were all obtained from the same sample, sequenced in a study of blood T cell repertoires in COVID-19. The protocol was immunoSEQ multiplex PCR, while the TCRdb copy is restricted to in-frame clones and leaves out a portion. The data hold 110,000 or so clones, with around 87% observed a single time. The sequencing sample was made of peripheral blood. The source is a man between 70 and 80 years old with active or convalescent COVID-19.

The chain joins TRBV19 to TRBJ1-2, with D unclear. The CDR3 has 14 residues. Germline V gene data show CDR1 as LNHDA and CDR2 as SQIVND (reference sequence). Trimming removed 3 bases from V and 8 bases from J, with 16 bases in between. The CDR3 region is CASSMNRRTAGYTF. The CDR3 region has the DNA TGTGCCAGTAGTATGAACAGACGCACGGCGGGCTACACCTTC.

V usage is TRBV7-8 and J usage is TRBJ2-4; no clear D gene. V was trimmed by 5 bases and J by 8 bases, leaving 10 bases between them. The CDR3 totals 12 residues. Per germline, CDR1 SGHVS and CDR2 FQNEAQ. In nucleotides, the CDR3 is TGTGCCAGCAGCCTCATATCGGACATTCAGTACTTC. Its translation is CASSLISDIQYF. The entire variable domain, with the rest obtained from reference TRBV7-8 and TRBJ2-4, is as follows: GAGVSQSPRYKVAKRGQDVALRCDPISGHVSLFWYQQALGQGPEFLTYFQNEAQLDKSGLPSDRFFAERPEGSVSTLKIQRTQQEDSAVYLCASSLISDIQYFGAGTRLSVL.

CDR3 in DNA: TGTGCCAGCAGCTTAATGGCAGGGGGAGGCGAGCAGTACTTC. This gives the protein CASSLMAGGGEQYF. This sequence joins TRBV7-9 and TRBJ2-7, with a possible D match to TRBD1 (7 bases). From germline, CDR1 is SEHNR and CDR2 FQNEAQ (reference sequence). V lost 2 bases, J lost 6 bases, and 14 bases lay in between. This CDR3 spans 14 amino acids.

The chain joins TRBV19 to TRBJ2-1; D remains unclear. V dropped 0 bases and J dropped 5 bases, with 11 bases sitting between them. The CDR3 is 15 residues long. Looked up from germline, CDR1 is LNHDA and CDR2 is SQIVND (reference sequence). CDR3 amino acids: CASSIDSGRHNEQFF. CDR3 nucleotide sequence: TGTGCCAGTAGTATAGATTCAGGAAGGCACAATGAGCAGTTCTTC.

This rearrangement joins TRBV29-1 to TRBJ1-2, with D tentatively TRBD1 (6 bases). Trimming stripped 4 bases from V and 1 base from J, with 10 bases between. There are 13 residues in the CDR3. Looked up from germline, CDR1 is SQVTM and CDR2 is ANQGSEA. The CDR3 region is CSVGQGINYGYTF. The CDR3 nucleotides are TGCAGCGTTGGGCAGGGGATTAACTATGGCTACACCTTC.

The chain combines TRBV5-1 with TRBJ2-1, with 8 bases matching TRBD2. Germline CDR1 reads SGHRS; CDR2 reads YFSETQ. The CDR3 runs to 16 residues. The V gene end was trimmed by 0 bases and the J gene end by 0 bases; junction bases not matched to a gene: 2. The CDR3 region has the DNA TGCGCCAGCAGCTTGGGGAGCGGGGGCTCCTACAATGAGCAGTTCTTC. It codes for CASSLGSGGSYNEQFF.

This clone was observed a single time. The rearrangement joins TRBV7-2 to TRBJ1-5, with D possibly matching TRBD1 (6 bases). The ends were cut back, 1 base at V and 7 bases at J, with 17 bases in the middle. The CDR3 is 16 residues long. Germline V gives CDR1 SGHTA, CDR2 FQGNSA. The CDR3 DNA reads as TGTGCCAGCAGCTTAGTGGGGCCCGGTGGGGGCCAGCCCCAGCATTTT. Translation: CASSLVGPGGGQPQHF.

The chain links TRBV28 to TRBJ2-7, with TRBD2 identical over 11 bases. The CDR3 is made up of 15 amino acids. V dropped 6 bases and J dropped 4; count of bases not matched to a gene: 8. The germline gives CDR1 MDHEN, CDR2 SYDVKM. The CDR3 coding sequence is TGTGCCAGCAGCCTTCCCGGGACTAGCGGATACGAGCAGTACTTC. Translation gives CASSLPGTSGYEQYF. The variable domain in full, completed from reference TRBV28 and TRBJ2-7, reads DVKVTQSSRYLVKRTGEKVFLECVQDMDHENMFWYRQDPGLGLRLIYFSYDVKMKEKGDIPEGYSVSREKKERFSLILESASTNQTSMYLCASSLPGTSGYEQYFGPGTRLTVT.

This chain joins TRBV7-9 and TRBJ2-1; a weak D match, TRBD2 (5 bases). This CDR3 is built from 11 residues. The germline V and J ends were trimmed by 5 bases and 9 bases, with 8 bases remaining between them. Germline V CDR1 and CDR2: SEHNR, FQNEAQ (reference sequence). The CDR3 loop reads CASSRRSEQFF. The CDR3 DNA reads TGTGCCAGCAGCCGGAGGAGTGAGCAGTTCTTC.

The J gene is TRBJ2-1, the V gene TRBV24-1, with D possibly TRBD1 on 6 matching bases. Germline V gives CDR1 KGHDR, CDR2 SFDVKD. The CDR3 sequence is 15 residues long. Trimming took off 4 bases at V and 9 bases at J, with 18 bases between the two ends. The CDR3 coding sequence is TGTGCCACCAGTGACGCCCCGGACAGAAGCCGTGAGCAGTTCTTC. It translates to CATSDAPDRSREQFF.

J is TRBJ2-7 and V is TRBV29-1; 9 nucleotides line up with TRBD1. Germline trimming cut 7 bases from V and 13 bases from J; bases unmatched to any gene: 17. The CDR3 sequence is 13 residues long. Germline CDR1 reads SQVTM; CDR2 reads ANQGSEA. The CDR3 loop reads CSASNSGQGGEYF. CDR3 DNA: TGCAGCGCTTCAAACTCGGGACAGGGAGGGGAATACTTC.

The genes are TRBV24-1 and TRBJ2-1; maybe TRBD1 (6 bases). This CDR3 is 16 amino acids long. Germline V lookup: CDR1 KGHDR, CDR2 SFDVKD. Trimming stripped 4 bases from V and 0 bases from J, with 12 bases between. The CDR3, as DNA: TGTGCCACCAGTGACGCCTGGGACAACTCCTACAATGAGCAGTTCTTC. Translating gives CATSDAWDNSYNEQFF.

The J gene is TRBJ2-3, the V gene TRBV27; D uncertain. Germline V lookup: CDR1 MNHEY, CDR2 SMNVEV (reference sequence). Trimming removed 5 bases at V and 2 bases at J, with 11 bases between. This CDR3 has 14 amino acids. The CDR3 DNA is TGTGCCAGCAGTATTAACAGAAACACAGATACGCAGTATTTT. Translation gives CASSINRNTDTQYF.

Only a few counts were recorded for this clone. V and J are TRBV7-9 and TRBJ1-5; 8 bases align to TRBD1. Germline V gene data show CDR1 as SEHNR and CDR2 as FQNEAQ (reference sequence). The CDR3 loop spans 14 amino acids. With 5 bases clipped from V and 6 bases from J, the junction kept 6 bases outside the gene matches. This CDR3 reads CASSETGAGQPQHF. The CDR3 bases are TGTGCCAGCAGCGAGACAGGGGCCGGTCAGCCCCAGCATTTT.

The J gene is TRBJ2-7, the V gene TRBV11-2, with 7 positions matching TRBD1. V lost 2 bases and J lost 0; bases outside the gene matches: 13. The CDR3 spans 18 residues. Germline CDR1 and CDR2: SGHAT and FQNNGV. CDR3 DNA: TGTGCCAGCAGCTTAAGGGCCCTGGGGGACAGCTTCTCCTACGAGCAGTACTTC. Protein product: CASSLRALGDSFSYEQYF.

The V and J genes are TRBV5-1 and TRBJ2-1, with 13 bases aligning to TRBD2. With V trimmed by 0 bases and J by 15 bases, 6 bases remained unmatched. The CDR3 spans 14 residues. From germline, CDR1 is SGHRS and CDR2 YFSETQ. The CDR3 sequence is CASSLGTSGSRWFF. The CDR3 DNA reads as TGCGCCAGCAGCTTGGGGACTAGCGGGAGCCGTTGGTTCTTC.

The chain has TRBV5-4 and TRBJ2-3; possibly TRBD2 for D (5 bases). CDR3 length: 15 amino acids. The V end was cut by 0 bases, the J end by 1 base, with 9 bases between. CDR1 and CDR2 from the germline V gene are SGHNT and YYREEE (reference sequence). In nucleotides, the CDR3 is TGTGCCAGCAGCTTGGCCATACTAGGCACAGATACGCAGTATTTT. Its protein product is CASSLAILGTDTQYF.

This sequence joins TRBV19 and TRBJ1-5; 8 bases are a match to TRBD1. The CDR3 is made up of 14 amino acids. Per germline, CDR1 LNHDA and CDR2 SQIVND (reference sequence). J gave up 2 bases and V 7 bases, and 4 bases lay outside the gene matches. Here the CDR3 DNA reads TGTGCCAGTAATCGGGGACAGGGCAATCAGCCCCAGCATTTT. As protein: CASNRGQGNQPQHF.

The chain links TRBV7-3 to TRBJ1-1; 7 nucleotides match TRBD1. The CDR3 covers 13 residues. After removal of 5 bases from V and 5 bases from J, the junction contained 5 bases not matched to a gene. From germline, CDR1 is SGHTA and CDR2 FQGTGA. The CDR3 DNA follows: TGTGCCAGCAGCCCACAGACAGGGACTGAAGCTTTCTTT. The encoded protein is CASSPQTGTEAFF.

The chain carries TRBV28 and TRBJ1-1, with TRBD1 identical over 8 bases. Germline values: CDR1 MDHEN, CDR2 SYDVKM. The CDR3 is 12 residues long. V lost 5 bases, J lost 8 bases, and 4 bases stayed unmatched. CDR3 amino acids: CASSLRTGEAFF. CDR3 bases: TGTGCCAGCAGTCTAAGGACAGGGGAAGCTTTCTTT.

This chain joins TRBV9 and TRBJ2-3; 11 bases map to TRBD2. CDR3 length: 18 amino acids. Germline CDR1 and CDR2: SGDLS and YYNGEE. After removal of 0 bases from V and 2 bases from J, the junction contained 8 bases not matched to a gene. CDR3 in DNA: TGTGCCAGCAGCGTAGGTTCTAGCGGGAGGTTTATCACAGATACGCAGTATTTT. It is translated as CASSVGSSGRFITDTQYF.

The V call is TRBV30, the J call TRBJ2-3; D gene unclear. The V gene's germline CDR1 is GTSNPN and CDR2 SVGIG (reference sequence). Trimming pared 8 bases from V and 8 bases from J, leaving 26 bases between. This CDR3 is built from 15 residues. As DNA, the CDR3 is TGTGCCGGGATGGCTTCGACTGGCCTCCTAGGTACGCAGTATTTT. Protein: CAGMASTGLLGTQYF. Full variable domain (missing parts from reference TRBV30 and TRBJ2-3): SQTIHQWPATLVQPVGSPLSLECTVEGTSNPNLYWYRQAAGRGLQLLFYSVGIGQISSEVPQNLSASRPQDRQFILSSKKLLLSDSGFYLCAGMASTGLLGTQYFGPGTRLTVL.

The chain has TRBV12-5 and TRBJ1-5, with no clear D. V was trimmed by 5 bases and J by 10 bases, leaving 15 bases between them. CDR1 and CDR2 from the germline V gene are LGHNT and FRNRAP. This CDR3 spans 13 amino acids. Here the CDR3 reads CASGRLKECPQHF. The CDR3 DNA sequence: TGTGCTAGTGGTCGTCTGAAGGAGTGCCCCCAGCATTTT. Filled out from reference TRBV12-5 and TRBJ1-5, the complete variable domain reads DARVTQTPRHKVTEMGQEVTMRCQPILGHNTVFWYRQTMMQGLELLAYFRNRAPLDDSGMPKDRFSAEMPDATLATLKIQPSEPRDSAVYFCASGRLKECPQHFGDGTRLSIL.

The chain links TRBV6-2 or TRBV6-3 to TRBJ2-7, with 7 bases that match TRBD2. Germline values: CDR1 MNHEY, CDR2 SVGEGT. J gave up 7 bases and V 5 bases, and 5 bases lay outside the gene matches. CDR3 length: 12 residues. CDR3 coding DNA: TGTGCCAGCAGTCGATCAGCGGGGGAGCAGTACTTC. Its protein product is CASSRSAGEQYF.

V is TRBV21-1 and J is TRBJ1-4; the tabulated D call, TRBD1, remains unverified against the DNA. TRBV21-1 is assigned pseudogene status. The CDR3 has 17 residues. Here the CDR3 reads CASSFFGQGPANEKLFF. CDR3 sequence (DNA): TGTGCCAGCAGTTTTTTTGGGCAGGGGCCTGCTAATGAAAAACTGTTTTTT.

The chain couples TRBV19 to TRBJ1-5; D not resolved. CDR1 and CDR2 (germline): LNHDA, SQIVND (reference sequence). The V gene lost 6 bases and the J gene lost 2 bases, with 17 bases spanning the gap. This CDR3 has 16 residues. The DNA of the CDR3 is TGTGCCAGTAGCGGATCGAGGGTGGCGGGCAATCAGCCCCAGCATTTT. It is translated as CASSGSRVAGNQPQHF.